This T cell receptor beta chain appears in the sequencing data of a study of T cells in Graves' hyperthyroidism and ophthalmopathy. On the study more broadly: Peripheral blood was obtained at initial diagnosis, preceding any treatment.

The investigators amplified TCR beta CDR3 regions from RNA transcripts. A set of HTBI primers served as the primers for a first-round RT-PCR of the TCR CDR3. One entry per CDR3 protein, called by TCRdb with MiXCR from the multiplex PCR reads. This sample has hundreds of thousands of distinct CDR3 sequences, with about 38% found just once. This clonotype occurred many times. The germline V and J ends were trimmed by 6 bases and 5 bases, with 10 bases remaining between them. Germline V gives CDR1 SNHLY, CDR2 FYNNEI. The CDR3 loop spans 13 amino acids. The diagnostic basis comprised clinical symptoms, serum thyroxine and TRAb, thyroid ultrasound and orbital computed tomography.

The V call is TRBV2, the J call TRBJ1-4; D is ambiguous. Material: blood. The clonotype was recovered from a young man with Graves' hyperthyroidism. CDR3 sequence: CASRLSPNEKLFF. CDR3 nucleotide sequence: TGTGCCAGCAGACTTTCTCCAAATGAAAAACTGTTTTTT.